This T cell receptor beta chain was sequenced in a study of OX40 agonist ivuxolimab in advanced cancers. The overall study: Six ivuxolimab dose levels, 0.01 to 10 mg/kg, were given intravenously every 2 weeks. A diagnosis of hepatocellular carcinoma, melanoma, renal cell or head and neck cancer was present in dose-escalation patients.

This clone was seen a single time. The antigen is not known. Notes on the study in general: Researchers did not establish what antigens the expanded peripheral T cells target. Among T cells, CD8+ cells averaged more expanded clones than CD4+ cells.

The germline gives CDR1 MGHRA, CDR2 YSYEKL. Unmatched junction bases numbered 8, after V lost 0 bases and J lost 6 bases. CDR3 length: 16 amino acids. Assay used: immunoSEQ multiplex PCR; TCRdb lists only in-frame clones, some missing. The top ten clones hold roughly 20% of a sample with under 85,000 clones, approximately 95% of them seen once. The clonotype comes from an adult with an advanced solid tumor such as melanoma, head and neck, liver or kidney cancer. The chain is built from TRBV4-1 and TRBJ2-3, with 8 nucleotides matching TRBD2. The sample in question was CD4+ or CD8+ T cells sorted from blood, obtained in a trial of the OX40 agonist ivuxolimab. The CDR3 spells CASSQETSGGYDTQYF. CDR3 coding DNA: TGCGCCAGCAGCCAAGAAACTAGCGGTGGCTACGATACGCAGTATTTT.